This T cell receptor (beta chain) was captured by sequencing in a study of regulatory T cells in long-lasting Graves disease. Study-wide results and caveats: Persistent patients had more shared public clonotypes (roughly 2,700) than new patients (just over 950). TCR diversity was lower in persistent Graves' patients than in newly diagnosed ones.

With iRepertoire HTBI primers and Arm-PCR of CDR3 regions, TCR beta libraries were built. TCRdb called the multiplex PCR reads again in MiXCR, with one record for every CDR3 protein. The data show 400,000 to 500,000 distinct CDR3 sequences, approximately 15% seen once. The CDR3 loop spans 14 amino acids. After removal of 3 bases from V and 3 bases from J, the junction contained 4 bases not matched to a gene. Looked up from germline, CDR1 is DFQATT and CDR2 is SNEGSKA (reference sequence). The sample's time point: newly diagnosed GD, antithyroid drugs for less than 3 months. PBMC RNA served as the TCR library source. On this clonotype itself: Its specificity is not known.

These same data were also listed under a study on T cells in Graves' hyperthyroidism and ophthalmopathy. That source reports: In the first-round RT-PCR of the TCR CDR3, the HTBI primer set was used.

This chain joins TRBV20-1 and TRBJ2-7; 11 nucleotides align to TRBD2. The sequencing here drew on peripheral blood mononuclear cells (PBMCs), taken at new diagnosis, from a patient treated with antithyroid drugs. The TCR originated in a woman aged 45-60 years with Graves disease. The CDR3 sequence: CSARLAGGIYEQYF. The CDR3 DNA reads as TGCAGTGCTAGGTTAGCGGGAGGGATCTACGAGCAGTACTTC.